Listed here is a single T cell receptor (beta chain). The target antigen is unknown. No patient escaped relapse after autologous stem cell transplantation, and brentuximab vedotin exposure varied. The sample originates from a study of PD-1 blockade in classical Hodgkin lymphoma. Looking at the study overall: It was nivolumab at 3 mg/kg, given intravenously every 2 weeks, that patients received. Broader study findings: CD4+ but not CD8+ TCR diversity rose significantly by C4D1. Healthy donors reportedly exceeded newly diagnosed patients in baseline TCR diversity.

Sequencing used immunoSEQ multiplex PCR; TCRdb keeps in-frame clones, though not all of them. The sample comprises 10,000 to 15,000 clones, around 90% of which are singletons, and roughly a tenth rests with the top ten. V shed 6 bases and J shed 4 bases, with 13 bases lying between them. The germline CDR1 and CDR2 sequences are MNHEY and SVGAGI. The CDR3 is 15 residues long. The sequencing here drew on peripheral blood mononuclear cells (PBMCs), taken at baseline. The chain employs TRBV6-5 and TRBJ2-6; D may be TRBD1 or TRBD2 (5 bases each). The TCR comes from a human donor with classical Hodgkin lymphoma. The CDR3 here is CASSKGSAGANVLTF. CDR3 bases: TGTGCCAGCAGCAAGGGGAGTGCGGGGGCCAACGTCCTGACTTTC.